One sample yielded the 11 T cell receptor beta chains listed below, sequenced in a study of shared clonotypes between healthy human individuals. Sequencing was performed with immunoSEQ multiplex PCR; in TCRdb, only in-frame clones are kept and a portion is missing. The sample consists of 600,000 or so clones, roughly 96% of them appearing once. Naive CD8 populations comprised CD45RO-negative cells positively selected for CCR7, excluding terminally differentiated effector memory CD45RA+ cells. What was sequenced was naive CD8+ T cells sorted from blood. The receptor set was obtained from a woman under 40 in good health.

CDR3 protein: CASSGLTSGAYNEQFF. CDR3 nucleotides: TGTGCCAGCAGCGGATTGACTAGCGGGGCTTACAATGAGCAGTTCTTC. V usage is TRBV9 and J usage is TRBJ2-1; 11 nucleotides match TRBD2. Germline CDR1 and CDR2: SGDLS and YYNGEE. The CDR3 is 16 amino acids. Trimming took 3 bases from V and 4 from J; bases not matched to a gene: 6.

This rearrangement joins TRBV10-2 to TRBJ1-5; the match to TRBD1 covers 7 bases. Germline lookup yields CDR1 WSHSY and CDR2 SAAADI. V shed 3 bases, J shed 9 bases, and the junction held 8 bases outside the gene matches. This CDR3 is 14 amino acids long. Here the CDR3 reads CASSDGTVSRPQHF. The CDR3 DNA follows: TGCGCCAGCAGTGATGGGACAGTTTCACGGCCCCAGCATTTT.

The chain recombines TRBV7-8 with TRBJ2-5, with D hard to call. Trimming stripped 5 bases from V and 5 bases from J, with 6 bases between. The CDR3 totals 11 residues. Germline CDR1 and CDR2: SGHVS and FQNEAQ. The CDR3 coding sequence is TGTGCCAGCAGCCCGAGGGAGACCCAGTACTTC. This encodes CASSPRETQYF.

As for this clone: The sample holds other DNA sequences that translate to the same CDR3. The V and J genes are TRBV5-4 and TRBJ1-3; D unresolved. V was pared by 0 bases and J by 2 bases, with 3 bases between. The CDR3 is 13 residues long. The V gene's germline CDR1 is SGHNT and CDR2 YYREEE (reference sequence). This CDR3 is CASSLETGNTIYF. Written as DNA, the CDR3 is TGTGCCAGCAGCTTGGAAACTGGAAACACCATATATTTT.

The chain couples TRBV27 to TRBJ2-7, with D perhaps assigned TRBD1 or TRBD2 (5 bases each). Germline CDR1 and CDR2: MNHEY and SMNVEV (reference sequence). This CDR3 region has 16 residues. Trimming removed 0 bases from V and 1 base from J, with 13 bases in between. Here the CDR3 reads CASSLSKGTRSYEQYF. DNA of the CDR3: TGTGCCAGCAGTTTATCGAAAGGGACCAGATCCTACGAGCAGTACTTC.

A word on this clone: The same CDR3 arises from other DNA sequences in this sample as well. This rearrangement joins TRBV19 to TRBJ2-7, with 7 bases that match TRBD2. The CDR3 consists of 14 residues. V shed 1 base, J shed 4 bases, and the junction held 4 bases outside the gene matches. Germline-derived CDR1 and CDR2 are LNHDA and SQIVND (reference sequence). In DNA, the CDR3 is TGTGCCAGTAGTATAGGCGGGAGTGGTTACGAGCAGTACTTC. This sequence encodes CASSIGGSGYEQYF. Full variable domain (outside the CDR3, taken from reference TRBV19 and TRBJ2-7): DGGITQSPKYLFRKEGQNVTLSCEQNLNHDAMYWYRQDPGQGLRLIYYSQIVNDFQKGDIAEGYSVSREKKESFPLTVTSAQKNPTAFYLCASSIGGSGYEQYFGPGTRLTVT.

CDR3 DNA: TGTGCCACCAGCAGCGAGCGCGATAATCAGCCCCAGCATTTT. This codes for CATSSERDNQPQHF. This rearrangement joins TRBV15 to TRBJ1-5, with no clear D. With 3 bases removed from V and 4 bases from J, the gap between germline ends came to 10 bases. CDR3 length: 14 residues. Germline V gene lookup returns CDR1 LNHNV and CDR2 YYDKDF (reference sequence).

J is TRBJ2-1 and V is TRBV29-1; D ambiguous. Germline CDR1 reads SQVTM; CDR2 reads ANQGSEA. Between the trimmed V and J ends, which lost 6 bases and 3 bases, there was a span of 9 bases. The CDR3 covers 12 residues. DNA for the CDR3: TGCAGCGTCGAATCAGTCTACAATGAGCAGTTCTTC. Its protein product is CSVESVYNEQFF.

The V and J genes are TRBV11-2 and TRBJ2-7; tentative D call: TRBD1 (6 bases). CDR1 SGHAT and CDR2 FQNNGV come from the germline V gene. The V end lost 3 bases, the J end lost 2 bases, and 17 bases lay between the germline ends. The CDR3 has 16 amino acids. CDR3 in amino acids: CASSFGQNSITYEQYF. Here the CDR3 DNA reads TGTGCCAGCAGCTTTGGACAGAACTCCATCACCTACGAGCAGTACTTC.

The chain links TRBV28 to TRBJ1-3; D is unresolved. Trimming cost V 5 bases and J 0 bases, with 17 bases left between them. CDR1 and CDR2 from the germline V gene are MDHEN and SYDVKM. This CDR3 is 17 amino acids long. This CDR3 is CASSPTGSTSSGNTIYF. In DNA form, the CDR3 reads TGTGCCAGCAGTCCAACGGGTTCTACAAGCTCTGGAAACACCATATATTTT.

The gene calls are TRBV28 and TRBJ1-1; the D gene is possibly TRBD1 (6 bases). CDR1 and CDR2 (germline): MDHEN, SYDVKM. V was clipped by 3 bases and J by 8 bases, with 10 bases between them. The CDR3 consists of 12 residues. As DNA, the CDR3 is TGTGCCAGCAGTTTTGGAGGGGGGGAAGCTTTCTTT. This translates into CASSFGGGEAFF.